This T cell receptor beta chain came from a study of CD8+ T cells in alopecia areata. Points from the study as a whole: The study found higher clonality in lesional than normal scalp, especially in alopecia totalis/universalis.

Details on this clone: Its antigen is unknown.

RNA, once extracted, was reverse transcribed into cDNA for use as the sequencing template. Data came from immunoSEQ multiplex PCR; TCRdb stores just in-frame clones and leaves some out. This table holds 80,000 to 100,000 clones, under 45% found once. Trimming stripped 3 bases from V and 2 bases from J, with 13 bases between. The CDR3 length is 15 residues. Germline V gene sequence: CDR1 SGHRS, CDR2 YFSETQ. Sequencing input: CD4+ T cells sorted from blood. The V and J genes are TRBV5-1 and TRBJ2-3, with D unresolved. The TCR originated in a human donor with alopecia areata. CDR3 DNA sequence: TGCGCCAGCAGCTCTACTTCCCCTTTCACAGATACGCAGTATTTT. Protein product: CASSSTSPFTDTQYF.